This T cell receptor beta chain was identified in a study of T cells expressing NK-cell markers. From the 5' RACE reads, TCRdb lists one entry per CDR3 protein and no DNA. The table lists around 380,000 distinct CDR3 sequences. CDR1 and CDR2 (germline): ENHRY, SYGVKD. The CDR3 length is 15 residues. V and J are TRBV10-3 and TRBJ2-7; TCRdb calls TRBD2, which cannot be checked without DNA. Sequences were obtained from blood T cells: a sorted CD56 or NKG2C T cell subset, CD4+ or CD8+ T cells, or bulk PBMC T cells (not recorded which). The receptor's source is a woman aged 50 to 60 in good health. The CDR3 protein is CAISDISGRAGEQYF.